Here is one T cell receptor beta chain with its context. The sample comes from a study of OX40 agonist ivuxolimab in advanced cancers. Across the whole study: Patients' therapy was ivuxolimab, an antibody that acts as an agonist of OX40 (CD134). Every patient in dose escalation had hepatocellular carcinoma, melanoma, renal cell or head and neck cancer. Partial responses were achieved by three patients, one with hepatocellular carcinoma and two with cutaneous melanoma.

Sequencing was performed with immunoSEQ multiplex PCR; in TCRdb, only in-frame clones are kept and a portion is missing. Among roughly 68,000 clones, approximately 90% were seen once, and the ten largest hold approximately 1%. This TCR was recovered from an adult with an advanced solid tumor such as melanoma, head and neck, liver or kidney cancer. Sequencing was performed on CD4+ or CD8+ T cells sorted from blood, taken in a trial of the OX40 agonist ivuxolimab.

CDR3 sequence reads: CASSPPMSGGYTF. Here the CDR3 DNA reads TGTGCCAGCTCACCACCGATGAGCGGCGGCTACACCTTC. V and J are TRBV18 and TRBJ1-2, with D unclear. Trimming shortened V by 0 bases and J by 8 bases, and 10 bases separated the two germline ends. This CDR3 has 13 amino acids. Germline V gene lookup returns CDR1 KGHSH and CDR2 LQKENI.